This TCR beta chain was documented in a study of T cells in localized non-small cell lung cancer. Study-wide results and caveats: Measurement of T cell clonality placed uninvolved adjacent lung highest, above the level in tumor. Analysis by sequencing included only one tumor region, so heterogeneity remains possible. Increased T cell density in blood showed an association with longer overall survival.

Only in-frame clones appear in the TCRdb table, and some are missing; sequencing was by immunoSEQ multiplex PCR. Among tens of thousands of clones listed, about nine tenths were seen once. The germline gives CDR1 LNHDA, CDR2 SQIVND (reference sequence). The junction had 11 bases not matched to a gene; V was cut back by 5 bases and J by 9 bases. The CDR3 length is 15 residues. About this clone: What it binds is unknown.

This chain connects TRBV19 to TRBJ2-1; 9 bases map to TRBD2. This specimen consisted of peripheral blood, obtained before any cancer treatment. This clonotype was obtained from a woman aged 40 to 75 with stage I lung adenocarcinoma. CDR3 residues: CASSALAGVGGEQFF. The CDR3 nucleotides read TGTGCCAGTAGTGCCTTAGCGGGAGTAGGCGGTGAGCAGTTCTTC.